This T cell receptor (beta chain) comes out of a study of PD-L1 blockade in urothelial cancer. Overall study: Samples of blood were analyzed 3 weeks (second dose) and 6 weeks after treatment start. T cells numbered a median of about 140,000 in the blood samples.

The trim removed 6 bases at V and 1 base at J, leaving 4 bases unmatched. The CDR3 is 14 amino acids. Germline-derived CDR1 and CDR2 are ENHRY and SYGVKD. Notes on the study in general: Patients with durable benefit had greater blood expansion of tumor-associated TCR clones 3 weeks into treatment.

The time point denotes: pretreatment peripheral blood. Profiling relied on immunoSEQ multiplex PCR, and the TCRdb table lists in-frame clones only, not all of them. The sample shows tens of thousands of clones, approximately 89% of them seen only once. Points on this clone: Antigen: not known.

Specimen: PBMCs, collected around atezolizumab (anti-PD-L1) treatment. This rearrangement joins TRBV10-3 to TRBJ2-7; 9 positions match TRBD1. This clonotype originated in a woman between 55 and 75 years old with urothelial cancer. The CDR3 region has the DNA TGTGCCATCAGACCGGGACAGGGATCCTACGAGCAGTACTTC. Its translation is CAIRPGQGSYEQYF.